Listed below are T cell receptor beta chains from one sample, sequenced in a study of CD8+ T cells in alopecia areata. TCRdb keeps only in-frame clones here, not all; method: immunoSEQ multiplex PCR. The sample shows over 250,000 clones, about three fifths of them seen only once. The starting material was CD4+ T cells sorted from blood, obtained at week 52, from a patient treated with tofacitinib. These receptors all stem from a human donor with alopecia areata. The CDR3 runs from the conserved cysteine through the conserved F or W. The order of the fields is CDR3 protein, CDR3 DNA, D gene, V gene, J gene, clone size. A D gene is named only where the DNA matches it firmly. Size values are once, few and many counts, or a class for expanded clones, and some rows have none.

CASSPGQGATNSPLHF	TGTGCCAGCAGCCCGGGACAGGGGGCGACGAATTCACCCCTCCACTTT	TRBD1	TRBV5-4	TRBJ1-6	-
CSAVNSLRDEKLFF	TGCAGCGCAGTCAACAGTCTCAGAGACGAAAAACTGTTTTTT	-	TRBV29-1	TRBJ1-4	-
CASSGTGGWNTEAFF	TGTGCCAGCAGTGGGACAGGGGGTTGGAACACTGAAGCTTTCTTT	TRBD1	TRBV2	TRBJ1-1	-
CATSRDMGQETQYF	TGTGCCACCAGCAGAGATATGGGTCAAGAGACCCAGTACTTC	-	TRBV15	TRBJ2-5	once
CASSRDRKETQYF	TGTGCCAGCAGCCGTGACAGAAAAGAGACCCAGTACTTC	-	TRBV7-2	TRBJ2-5	-
CASSPSLWLGTNYGYTF	TGTGCCAGCTCACCATCCCTCTGGCTGGGGACTAACTATGGCTACACCTTC	-	TRBV18	TRBJ1-2	few
CASSYAGLSTDTQYF	TGTGCCAGCAGTTACGCGGGGCTGAGCACAGATACGCAGTATTTT	-	TRBV6-5	TRBJ2-3	few
CASSLTQGQPQHF	TGTGCCAGCAGCTTAACCCAGGGGCAGCCCCAGCATTTT	-	TRBV7-2	TRBJ1-5	-
CATRTGNEQYF	TGTGCCACCCGGACGGGGAACGAGCAGTACTTC	-	TRBV10-3	TRBJ2-7	-
CATSRRTSGDTQYF	TGTGCCACCAGCAGACGGACTAGCGGGGATACGCAGTATTTT	TRBD2	TRBV15	TRBJ2-3	-
CASSQAGTGGREQYF	TGTGCCAGCAGCCAAGCCGGGACAGGGGGCCGCGAGCAGTACTTC	TRBD1	TRBV27	TRBJ2-7	few
CASSIPSGANVLTF	TGTGCCAGCAGTATTCCCTCTGGGGCCAACGTCCTGACTTTC	-	TRBV9	TRBJ2-6	-
CASSLTSGGVEQFF	TGTGCCAGCAGCTTGACTAGCGGGGGGGTTGAGCAGTTCTTC	TRBD2	TRBV7-9	TRBJ2-1	-
CASSGTRDGTNTGELFF	TGTGCCAGCAGCGGAACCCGGGACGGGACTAACACCGGGGAGCTGTTTTTT	-	TRBV9	TRBJ2-2	-
CASSEVGTANEKLFF	TGTGCCAGCAGTGAAGTCGGGACAGCGAATGAAAAACTGTTTTTT	TRBD1	TRBV2	TRBJ1-4	-
CASGPLSGTAYNEQFF	TGTGCCAGCGGTCCCCTCTCCGGGACTGCCTACAATGAGCAGTTCTTC	-	TRBV9	TRBJ2-1	-
CAISEQVGYTF	TGTGCCATCAGTGAGCAGGTCGGCTACACCTTC	-	TRBV10-3	TRBJ1-2	few
CASILWASGGGRTDTQYF	TGTGCCAGCATCCTGTGGGCTAGCGGGGGCGGACGCACAGATACGCAGTATTTT	TRBD2	TRBV2	TRBJ2-3	few
CASSLEGTYNSPLHF	TGTGCCAGCAGCTTAGAGGGCACCTATAATTCACCCCTCCACTTT	-	TRBV11-2	TRBJ1-6	-
CSVEAGDYGYTF	TGCAGCGTTGAAGCGGGAGACTATGGCTACACCTTC	-	TRBV29-1	TRBJ1-2	-
CASSQDSNSPLHF	TGCGCCAGCAGCCAAGATTCGAATTCACCCCTCCACTTT	-	TRBV4-3	TRBJ1-6	few
CSARDRGLETQYF	TGCAGCGCGCGGGACAGGGGTTTGGAGACCCAGTACTTC	TRBD1	TRBV29-1	TRBJ2-5	-
CASTLGATNTGELFF	TGTGCCAGCACCCTAGGCGCGACGAACACCGGGGAGCTGTTTTTT	-	TRBV9	TRBJ2-2	-
CASSLTGRLDGYTF	TGCGCCAGCAGCTTGACAGGACGATTGGATGGCTACACCTTC	-	TRBV5-1	TRBJ1-2	few
CSVEPSQETQYF	TGCAGCGTTGAGCCCAGCCAAGAGACCCAGTACTTC	-	TRBV29-1	TRBJ2-5	-
CASDPRGWSEAFF	TGTGCCAGCGACCCGCGTGGATGGAGTGAAGCTTTCTTT	-	TRBV7-9	TRBJ1-1	few
CAWSVQGNQPQHF	TGTGCCTGGAGTGTACAGGGAAATCAGCCCCAGCATTTT	-	TRBV30	TRBJ1-5	once
CASSLAGAPQETQYF	TGTGCCAGCAGCTTAGCGGGGGCACCCCAGGAGACCCAGTACTTC	-	TRBV13	TRBJ2-5	-
CASSLFRPQETQYF	TGCGCCAGCAGCTTGTTCCGGCCCCAAGAGACCCAGTACTTC	-	TRBV5-1	TRBJ2-5	few
CASSFGDSATVGFF	TGTGCCAGCAGCTTCGGCGATTCCGCAACTGTGGGGTTTTTT	-	TRBV5-6	TRBJ1-4	-
CASSLPGPSWNTEAFF	TGTGCCAGCAGCTTGCCAGGGCCCTCGTGGAACACTGAAGCTTTCTTT	-	TRBV5-4	TRBJ1-1	-
CASSQVLENTQYF	TGCGCCAGCAGCCAGGTCCTAGAGAATACGCAGTATTTT	-	TRBV4-1	TRBJ2-3	-
CASSSRNQPQHF	TGTGCCAGCAGTTCAAGGAATCAGCCCCAGCATTTT	-	TRBV6-5	TRBJ1-5	-
CSVGQGLGTDTQYF	TGCAGCGTTGGGCAAGGACTCGGCACAGATACGCAGTATTTT	-	TRBV29-1	TRBJ2-3	-
CAWRFRGLNTIYF	TGTGCCTGGAGATTTAGGGGATTAAACACCATATATTTT	-	TRBV30	TRBJ1-3	once